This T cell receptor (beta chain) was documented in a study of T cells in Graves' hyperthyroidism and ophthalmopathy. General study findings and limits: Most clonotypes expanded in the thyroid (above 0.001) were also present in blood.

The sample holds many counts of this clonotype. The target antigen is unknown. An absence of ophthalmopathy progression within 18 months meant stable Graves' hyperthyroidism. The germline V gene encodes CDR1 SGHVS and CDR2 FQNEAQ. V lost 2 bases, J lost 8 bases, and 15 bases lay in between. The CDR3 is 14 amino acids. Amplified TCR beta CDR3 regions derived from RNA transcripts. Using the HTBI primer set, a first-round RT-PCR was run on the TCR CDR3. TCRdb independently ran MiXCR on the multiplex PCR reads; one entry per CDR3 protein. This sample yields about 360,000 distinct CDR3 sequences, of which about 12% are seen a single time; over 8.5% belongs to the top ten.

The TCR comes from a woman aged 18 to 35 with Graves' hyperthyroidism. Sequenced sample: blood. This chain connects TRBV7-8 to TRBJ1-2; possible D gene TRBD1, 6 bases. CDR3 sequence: CASSLPTGTGGYTF. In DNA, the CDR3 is TGTGCCAGCAGCTTACCGACAGGCACGGGAGGCTACACCTTC.